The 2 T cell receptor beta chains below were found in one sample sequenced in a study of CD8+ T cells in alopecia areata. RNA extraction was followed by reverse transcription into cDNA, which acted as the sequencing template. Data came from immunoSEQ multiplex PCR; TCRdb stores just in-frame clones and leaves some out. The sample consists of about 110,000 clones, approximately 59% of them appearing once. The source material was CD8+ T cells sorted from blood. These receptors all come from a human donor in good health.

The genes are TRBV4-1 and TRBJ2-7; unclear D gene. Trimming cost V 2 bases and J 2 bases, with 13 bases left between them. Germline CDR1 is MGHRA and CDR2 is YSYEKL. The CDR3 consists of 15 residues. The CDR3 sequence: CASSQSWAGTYEQYF. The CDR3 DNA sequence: TGCGCCAGCAGCCAAAGTTGGGCTGGGACCTACGAGCAGTACTTC.

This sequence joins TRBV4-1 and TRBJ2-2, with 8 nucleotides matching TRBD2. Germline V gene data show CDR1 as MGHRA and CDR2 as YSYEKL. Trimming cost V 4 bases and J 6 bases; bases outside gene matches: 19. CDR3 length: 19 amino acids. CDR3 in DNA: TGCGCCAGCAGCCCTCCCCGCGGGGGGCCTGAAGTAGGACCCGGGGAGCTGTTTTTT. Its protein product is CASSPPRGGPEVGPGELFF.